The T cell receptor beta chain under discussion was sequenced for a study of PD-L1 blockade in urothelial cancer. Overall study: Patients with male sex and bladder-origin urothelial cancer accounted for about 85% of the roughly 30 enrolled. Analyzed time points were 3 weeks (second dose) and 6 weeks after therapy began.

Assay used: immunoSEQ multiplex PCR; TCRdb lists only in-frame clones, some missing. The table has more than 15,000 clones, approximately 89% seen once. Trimming at V came to 5 bases and at J to 3 bases, leaving 5 bases not matched to a gene. Germline-derived CDR1 and CDR2 are MGHRA and YSYEKL. The CDR3 runs 16 residues. Indicated time point: pretreatment peripheral blood. Urothelial carcinoma affected the patients, and it was locally advanced or metastatic. This chain connects TRBV4-1 to TRBJ2-2; 11 nucleotides match TRBD1. The material was PBMCs, obtained around atezolizumab (anti-PD-L1) treatment. The receptor was derived from a man in his 70s with urothelial cancer. The CDR3, as DNA: TGCGCCAGCAGCGCAGGGGACAGGGGGTACACCGGGGAGCTGTTTTTT. Residues: CASSAGDRGYTGELFF.